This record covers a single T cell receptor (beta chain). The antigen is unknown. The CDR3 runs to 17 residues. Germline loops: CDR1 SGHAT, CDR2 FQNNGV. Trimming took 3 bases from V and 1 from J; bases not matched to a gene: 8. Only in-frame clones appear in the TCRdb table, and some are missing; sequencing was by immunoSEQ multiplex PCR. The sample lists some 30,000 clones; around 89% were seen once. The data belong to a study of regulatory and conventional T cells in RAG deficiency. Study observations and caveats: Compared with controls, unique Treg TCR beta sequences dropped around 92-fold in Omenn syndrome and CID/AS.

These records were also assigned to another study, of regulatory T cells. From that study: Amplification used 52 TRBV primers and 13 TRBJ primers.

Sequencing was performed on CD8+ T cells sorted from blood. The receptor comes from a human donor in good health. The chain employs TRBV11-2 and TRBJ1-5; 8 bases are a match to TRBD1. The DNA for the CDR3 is TGTGCCAGCAGCTTGGGCAGGGGGCTAACCAGCAATCAGCCCCAGCATTTT. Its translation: CASSLGRGLTSNQPQHF.